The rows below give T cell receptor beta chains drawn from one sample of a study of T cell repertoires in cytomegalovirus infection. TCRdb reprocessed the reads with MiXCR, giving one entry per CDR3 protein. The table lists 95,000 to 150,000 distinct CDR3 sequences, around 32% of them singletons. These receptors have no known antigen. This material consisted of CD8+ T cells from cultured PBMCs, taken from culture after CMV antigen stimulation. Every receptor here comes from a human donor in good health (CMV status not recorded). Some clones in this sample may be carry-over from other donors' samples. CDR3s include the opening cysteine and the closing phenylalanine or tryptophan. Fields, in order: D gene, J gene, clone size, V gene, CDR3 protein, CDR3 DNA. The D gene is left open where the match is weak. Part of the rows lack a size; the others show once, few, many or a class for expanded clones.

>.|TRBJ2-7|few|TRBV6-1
CASSDGAYEQYF
TGTGCCAGCAGTGACGGTGCCTACGAGCAGTACTTC
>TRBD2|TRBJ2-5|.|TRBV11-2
CASSLVASGGLETQYF
TGTGCCAGCAGCTTAGTGGCTAGCGGGGGGCTAGAGACCCAGTACTTC
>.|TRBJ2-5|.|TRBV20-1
CSASLWDIQETQYF
TGCAGTGCTAGTCTATGGGACATCCAAGAGACCCAGTACTTC
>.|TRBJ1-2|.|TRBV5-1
CASSLTRPQRGGYTF
TGCGCCAGCAGCTTGACACGGCCACAAAGGGGTGGCTACACCTTC
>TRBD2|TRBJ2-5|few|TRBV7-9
CASSHRFPEGLEVETQYF
TGTGCCAGCAGCCATAGGTTTCCGGAGGGACTAGAGGTAGAGACCCAGTACTTC
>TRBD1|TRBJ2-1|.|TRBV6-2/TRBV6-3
CASSSPGTGGYNEQFF
TGTGCCAGCAGTAGCCCCGGGACAGGGGGCTACAATGAGCAGTTCTTC
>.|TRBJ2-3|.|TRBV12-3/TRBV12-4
CASSFIAGTDTQYF
TGTGCCAGCAGTTTTATCGCGGGGACAGATACGCAGTATTTT
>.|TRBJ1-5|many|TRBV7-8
CASSLQGFQPQHF
TGTGCCAGCAGCTTACAGGGTTTCCAGCCCCAGCATTTT
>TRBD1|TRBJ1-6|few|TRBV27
CASSLFQGEPKVSPLHF
TGTGCCAGCAGTCTCTTTCAGGGGGAACCGAAAGTTTCACCCCTCCACTTT
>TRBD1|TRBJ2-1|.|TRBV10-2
CASSDERQGAPYNEQFF
TGCGCCAGCAGTGATGAACGACAGGGGGCCCCTTACAATGAGCAGTTCTTC
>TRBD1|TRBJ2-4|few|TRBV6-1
CASREQGGIQYF
TGTGCCAGCAGGGAACAGGGGGGCATTCAGTACTTC
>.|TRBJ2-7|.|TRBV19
CASSWDGYEQYF
TGTGCCAGTAGTTGGGACGGCTACGAGCAGTACTTC
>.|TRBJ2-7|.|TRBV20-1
CSARDDSGGEQYF
TGCAGTGCTAGAGATGACTCCGGGGGCGAGCAGTACTTC
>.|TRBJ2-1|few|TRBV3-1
CASSQEALATGEQFF
TGTGCCAGCAGCCAAGAGGCACTAGCTACTGGTGAGCAGTTCTTC
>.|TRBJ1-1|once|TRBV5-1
CASSLFKFGEDTEAFF
TGCGCCAGCAGCTTGTTTAAGTTCGGGGAGGACACTGAAGCTTTCTTT
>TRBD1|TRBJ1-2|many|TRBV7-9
CASSEKTGPNYGYTF
TGTGCCAGCAGCGAAAAGACAGGGCCTAACTATGGCTACACCTTC
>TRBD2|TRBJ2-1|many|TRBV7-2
CASSTRGSGGYNEQFF
TGTGCCAGCAGCACTCGGGGTAGCGGGGGGTACAATGAGCAGTTCTTC
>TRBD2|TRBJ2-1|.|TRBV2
CASSQGGSSGDGEQFF
TGTGCCAGCAGCCAGGGAGGGTCTAGCGGGGACGGTGAGCAGTTCTTC
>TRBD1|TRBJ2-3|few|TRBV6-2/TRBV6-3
CATRDRRGPHTDTQYF
TGTGCCACCCGGGACAGGAGAGGTCCCCACACAGATACGCAGTATTTT
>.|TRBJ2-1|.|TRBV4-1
CASSQGPGAVGEQFF
TGCGCCAGCAGCCAAGGCCCGGGGGCTGTCGGCGAGCAGTTCTTC
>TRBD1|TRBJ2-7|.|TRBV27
CASSPGGGFSEQYF
TGTGCCAGCAGTCCAGGGGGCGGCTTCTCCGAGCAGTACTTC
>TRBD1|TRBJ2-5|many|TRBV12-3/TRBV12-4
CASTDRDRELETQYF
TGTGCCAGCACCGACCGGGACAGGGAGTTGGAGACCCAGTACTTC
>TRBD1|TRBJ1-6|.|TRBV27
CASSSTGTVNSPLHF
TGTGCCAGCAGTTCCACCGGGACAGTCAATTCACCCCTCCACTTT
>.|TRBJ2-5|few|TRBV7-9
CASRFGGTQYF
TGTGCCAGCCGATTCGGCGGGACCCAGTACTTC
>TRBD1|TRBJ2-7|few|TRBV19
CASSLTGATYEQYF
TGTGCCAGTAGTCTAACAGGGGCCACCTACGAGCAGTACTTC
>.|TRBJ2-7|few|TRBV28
CASSLTGWDEQYF
TGTGCCAGCAGTTTAACAGGGTGGGACGAGCAGTACTTC
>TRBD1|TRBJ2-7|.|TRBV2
CASSRTGGNYEQYF
TGTGCCAGCAGTAGGACAGGGGGGAATTACGAGCAGTACTTC
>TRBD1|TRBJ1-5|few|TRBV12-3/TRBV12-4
CASSYGQGAQPQHF
TGTGCCAGCAGTTATGGACAGGGGGCCCAGCCCCAGCATTTT
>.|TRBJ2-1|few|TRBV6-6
CASSYSFGGTYNEQFF
TGTGCCAGCAGTTACTCGTTCGGGGGTACATACAATGAGCAGTTCTTC
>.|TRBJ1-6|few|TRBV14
CASSQDWAVGSPLHF
TGTGCCAGCAGCCAAGATTGGGCGGTGGGTTCACCCCTCCACTTT
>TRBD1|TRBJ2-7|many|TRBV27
CASSLSGQGDTYEQYF
TGTGCCAGCAGTTTATCAGGACAGGGGGATACCTACGAGCAGTACTTC
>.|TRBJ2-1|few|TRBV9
CASSVDELGTSYNEQFF
TGTGCCAGCAGCGTAGATGAGCTGGGGACCTCCTACAATGAGCAGTTCTTC
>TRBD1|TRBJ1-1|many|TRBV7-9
CASSPPAGGTEAFF
TGTGCCAGCAGCCCCCCGGCAGGGGGGACTGAAGCTTTCTTT